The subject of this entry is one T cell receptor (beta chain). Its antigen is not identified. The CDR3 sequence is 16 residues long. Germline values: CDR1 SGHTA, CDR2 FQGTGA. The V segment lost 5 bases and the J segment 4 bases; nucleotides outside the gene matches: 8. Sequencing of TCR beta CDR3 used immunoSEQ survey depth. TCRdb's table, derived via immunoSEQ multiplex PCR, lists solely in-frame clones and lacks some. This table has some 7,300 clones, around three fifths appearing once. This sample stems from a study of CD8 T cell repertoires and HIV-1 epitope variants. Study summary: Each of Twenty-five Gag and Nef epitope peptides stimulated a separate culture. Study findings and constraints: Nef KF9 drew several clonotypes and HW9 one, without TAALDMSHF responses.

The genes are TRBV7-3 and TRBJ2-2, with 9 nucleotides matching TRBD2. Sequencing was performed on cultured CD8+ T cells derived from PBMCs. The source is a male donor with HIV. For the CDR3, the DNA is TGTGCCAGCAGCCCTTATAGCGGGGGACCCACCGGGGAGCTGTTTTTT. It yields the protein CASSPYSGGPTGELFF.